The table lists the clone carrying this T cell receptor beta chain with a few counts. What it binds is not known. This record comes from a study of vaccination and CD4 T cells after COVID-19. The CDR3 loop spans 15 amino acids. Trimming cost V 5 bases and J 7 bases, with 20 bases left between them. CDR1 and CDR2 from the germline V gene are LNHDA and SQIVND (reference sequence). Sample treatment: roughly ten-day PBMC culture with coronavirus spike peptide pools or control peptides (ViraFEST assay). Findings of the study overall: Spike mono-reactivity marked 304 of 307 vaccine-specific clones in convalescent patients.

Cultured CD4+ T cells had their DNA profiled by the Oncomine TCR Beta short-read assay. Via MiXCR, TCRdb re-called the PCR reads, giving one row per CDR3 protein. This sample has over 8,500 distinct CDR3 sequences, with over 45% found just once. J is TRBJ1-2 and V is TRBV19, with a possible D match to TRBD1 (6 bases). The TCR was taken from a human donor who had recovered from COVID-19. The sequenced material came from CD4+ T cells from blood, cultured in vitro. CDR3 in DNA: TGTGCCAGTAGTCCCAGGGGATGGGGGGTGGCTGGCTACACCTTC. Encoded protein: CASSPRGWGVAGYTF.